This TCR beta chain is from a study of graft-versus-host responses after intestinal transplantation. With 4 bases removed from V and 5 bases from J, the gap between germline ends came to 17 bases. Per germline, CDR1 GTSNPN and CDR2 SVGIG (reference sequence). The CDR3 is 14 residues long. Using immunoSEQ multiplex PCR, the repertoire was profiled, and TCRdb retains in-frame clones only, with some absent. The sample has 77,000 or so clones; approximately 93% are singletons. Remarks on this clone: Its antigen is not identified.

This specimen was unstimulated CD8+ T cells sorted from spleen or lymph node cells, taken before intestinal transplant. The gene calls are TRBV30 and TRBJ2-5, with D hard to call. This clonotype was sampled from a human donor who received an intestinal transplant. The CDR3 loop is CAWNGLGILETQYF. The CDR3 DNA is TGTGCCTGGAATGGTTTAGGTATTCTGGAGACCCAGTACTTC.